Below are 29 T cell receptor beta chains sequenced from a single sample in a study of Ad26.COV2.S vaccination and SARS-CoV-2 variants. Regarding treatment: some 20 received Ad26.COV2.S at low or high dose, single or two shots; about 5 received placebo; per-sample allocation not given. Specimen acquisition occurred on day 63 following the initial vaccine or placebo injection. The method was immunoSEQ multiplex PCR; TCRdb's version includes in-frame clones alone and lacks a portion of them. This sample has 350,000 to 400,000 clones, with over 75% found just once. This specimen was peripheral blood, taken in a trial of Ad26.COV2.S vaccine versus placebo. Receptors were obtained from a person between 18 and 59 years old who received the Ad26.COV2.S COVID-19 vaccine or a placebo.

The gene calls are TRBV28 and TRBJ1-1; the D is unclear. Trimming shortened V by 4 bases and J by 1 base, and 10 bases separated the two germline ends. Germline lookup yields CDR1 MDHEN and CDR2 SYDVKM. The CDR3 consists of 14 residues. CDR3 nucleotides: TGTGCCAGCAGTTCCCCGGCCCCGAACACTGAAGCTTTCTTT. This translates into CASSSPAPNTEAFF.

This sequence joins TRBV2 and TRBJ1-5, with 7 bases identical to TRBD1. Per germline, CDR1 SNHLY and CDR2 FYNNEI. V was pared by 3 bases and J by 7 bases, with 6 bases of the junction left unmatched. This CDR3 is built from 14 residues. The CDR3 reads CASSEDRLGQPQHF. DNA of the CDR3: TGTGCCAGCAGTGAGGACAGGTTGGGACAGCCCCAGCATTTT.

This chain connects TRBV28 to TRBJ1-5; 9 positions match TRBD1. The germline V gene has CDR1 MDHEN and CDR2 SYDVKM. There are 17 residues in the CDR3. Trimming removed 2 bases from V and 6 bases from J; junction bases left unmatched: 11. In DNA, the CDR3 is TGTGCCAGCAGTTTAGTCCCGACAGGGGGTTTGGGTCAGCCCCAGCATTTT. This gives the protein CASSLVPTGGLGQPQHF.

The chain employs TRBV14 and TRBJ1-1; D is unresolved. Germline-derived CDR1 and CDR2 are SGHDN and FVKESK. V lost 1 base to trimming and J lost 11 bases, with 14 bases between them. The CDR3 totals 13 residues. CDR3 sequence (DNA): TGTGCCAGCAGCCAAGTCATGGAGGGTAGGGCTTTCTTT. This sequence encodes CASSQVMEGRAFF.

This chain joins TRBV3-1 (or the pseudogene TRBV3-2) and TRBJ2-3, with D unresolved. V was shortened by 1 base and J by 10 bases, with 9 bases between the two germline ends. The CDR3 has 12 residues. Germline CDR1 is LGHDT and CDR2 is YNNKEL (reference sequence). The CDR3 coding sequence is TGTGCCAGCAGCCAAGGACAACGGTCGCAGTATTTT. It specifies CASSQGQRSQYF.

The genes are TRBV3-1 (or the pseudogene TRBV3-2) and TRBJ1-6; possible D gene TRBD1, 5 bases. V was shortened by 2 bases and J by 9 bases, with 8 bases between the two germline ends. The length of the CDR3 is 13 residues. CDR1 and CDR2 from the germline V gene are LGHDT and YNNKEL (reference sequence). The CDR3 DNA reads as TGTGCCAGCAGCCAATCGAGGGGTTCACCCCTCCACTTT. It specifies CASSQSRGSPLHF.

The rearrangement links TRBV5-8 to TRBJ2-3; D is tentatively TRBD1 or TRBD2 (5 bases each). CDR3 length: 18 amino acids. Germline V CDR1 and CDR2: SGHTS, YDEGEE. The V end lost 1 base, the J end lost 3 bases, and 21 bases lay between the germline ends. CDR3 sequence (DNA): TGTGCCAGCAGCTTGTGGGGCTTTGGGAAGGAGGAGACAGATACGCAGTATTTT. Its protein is CASSLWGFGKEETDTQYF.

The rearrangement uses TRBV11-2 and TRBJ2-1; perhaps TRBD1 as D (6 bases). This CDR3 region has 15 residues. V was pared by 4 bases and J by 9 bases, with 19 bases between. The germline CDR1 and CDR2 sequences are SGHAT and FQNNGV. The CDR3 DNA reads as TGTGCCAGCAGCTACACAGCGGTTACAGGGAGTGAGCAGTTCTTC. This encodes CASSYTAVTGSEQFF.

Concerning this clone: Other DNA sequences in the sample encode the same CDR3. The gene calls are TRBV12-3 or TRBV12-4 and TRBJ2-1; D is uncertain. The CDR3 runs to 12 residues. V lost 2 bases and J 4 bases, leaving 3 bases between the germline ends. The chain's CDR3 is CASSLPYNEQFF. The CDR3 nucleotides are TGTGCCAGCAGTTTACCATACAATGAGCAGTTCTTC.

This chain uses TRBV7-8 with TRBJ2-7, with D possibly TRBD1 on 6 matching bases. There are 14 residues in the CDR3. Germline CDR1 reads SGHVS; CDR2 reads FQNEAQ. Deletions cut 8 bases from V and 4 bases from J, with 18 bases between. The CDR3 sequence is CASGRGQIAYEQYF. As DNA, the CDR3 is TGTGCCAGCGGGCGCGGACAGATCGCTTACGAGCAGTACTTC.

Concerning this clone: Compared with germline, one end of the junction differs, possibly owing to a read error. The rearrangement joins TRBV5-6 to TRBJ2-1; perhaps TRBD1 as D (5 bases). CDR3 length: 13 residues. Germline lookup yields CDR1 SGHDT and CDR2 YYEEEE. The DNA for the CDR3 is TGTGCCAGCACCTTGGACACCGCCAATGAGCAGTTCTTC. Protein sequence: CASTLDTANEQFF.

The chain uses TRBV24-1 and TRBJ2-7; D perhaps matches TRBD1 (6 bases). The CDR3 consists of 10 residues. From germline, CDR1 is KGHDR and CDR2 SFDVKD. The V gene lost 8 bases and the J gene lost 5 bases, with 6 bases spanning the gap. CDR3 coding DNA: TGTGCCACCAAGGGGGACGAGCAGTACTTC. Its protein is CATKGDEQYF.

The rearrangement uses TRBV2 and TRBJ2-3; TRBD2 matches at 7 bases. This CDR3 is built from 14 residues. After removal of 3 bases from V and 5 bases from J, the junction contained 5 bases not matched to a gene. CDR1 and CDR2 from the germline V gene are SNHLY and FYNNEI. DNA of the CDR3: TGTGCCAGCAGTGATTGGGGGGGGATAGATACGCAGTATTTT. Translated: CASSDWGGIDTQYF.

The chain couples TRBV10-3 to TRBJ2-7; 10 nucleotides agree with TRBD2. CDR1 is ENHRY, CDR2 SYGVKD, per germline. CDR3 length equals 15 residues. The junction had 10 bases not matched to a gene; V was cut back by 6 bases and J by 5 bases. CDR3 region: CAISAASGSTHEQYF. The CDR3, as DNA: TGTGCCATCAGCGCAGCTAGCGGGAGCACCCACGAGCAGTACTTC.

This sequence joins TRBV5-1 and TRBJ2-7, with D possibly matching TRBD1 (5 bases). Germline V gene lookup returns CDR1 SGHRS and CDR2 YFSETQ. The CDR3 runs 14 residues. V lost 4 bases and J lost 2, with 13 bases in between. As DNA, the CDR3 is TGCGCCAGCAGCCCTAGTACAGGAACCTACGAGCAGTACTTC. This gives the protein CASSPSTGTYEQYF.

This clone was found a few times. The V gene is TRBV6-5, the J gene TRBJ1-6, with 9 positions matching TRBD1. Germline-derived CDR1 and CDR2 are MNHEY and SVGAGI. J gave up 9 bases and V 5 bases, and 5 bases lay outside the gene matches. The CDR3 is 14 amino acids. Written as DNA, the CDR3 is TGTGCCAGCAGTCGACAGGGGGAGGGTTCACCCCTCCACTTT. Translating it yields CASSRQGEGSPLHF.

V is TRBV28 and J is TRBJ2-1; D is perhaps TRBD2 (6 bases). The germline CDR1 and CDR2 sequences are MDHEN and SYDVKM. The length of the CDR3 is 12 residues. Between the trimmed V and J ends, which lost 5 bases and 6 bases, there was a span of 8 bases. The CDR3 reads CASSLAINEQFF. In DNA form, the CDR3 reads TGTGCCAGCAGTCTAGCGATCAATGAGCAGTTCTTC.

This clone was counted a single time. This chain connects TRBV15 to TRBJ2-3, with unresolved D. The CDR3 loop spans 11 amino acids. With 4 bases removed from V and 6 bases from J, the gap between germline ends came to 5 bases. Germline loops: CDR1 LNHNV, CDR2 YYDKDF (reference sequence). CDR3 amino acids: CATSKTDTQYF. The CDR3 coding sequence is TGTGCCACCAGCAAGACCGATACGCAGTATTTT.

The chain links TRBV5-4 to TRBJ2-3; 8 nucleotides align to TRBD2. Germline CDR1 SGHNT, CDR2 YYREEE (reference sequence). This CDR3 is built from 16 residues. V shed 1 base, J shed 5 bases, and the junction held 9 bases outside the gene matches. CDR3 in DNA: TGTGCCAGCAGCTTGTGGGCGGGAGGCCAAGGAGATACGCAGTATTTT. Its translation: CASSLWAGGQGDTQYF.

The V and J genes are TRBV6-5 and TRBJ2-7, with D possibly being TRBD2 (6 bases). CDR1 and CDR2 from the germline V gene are MNHEY and SVGAGI. V shed 6 bases and J shed 6 bases, with 12 bases lying between them. The CDR3 length is 12 residues. CDR3 region: CASSRERSEQYF. CDR3 DNA: TGTGCCAGCAGCCGGGAGCGCAGCGAGCAGTACTTC.

The rearrangement links TRBV5-6 to TRBJ2-7, with TRBD1 identical over 7 bases. CDR1 is SGHDT and CDR2 is YYEEEE in the germline V gene. This CDR3 has 15 amino acids. V dropped 4 bases and J dropped 4; count of bases not matched to a gene: 11. Written as DNA, the CDR3 is TGTGCCAGCAGCAGAAGACAGGGAAGGGGATACGAGCAGTACTTC. This codes for CASSRRQGRGYEQYF.

J is TRBJ1-2 and V is TRBV6-5, with D perhaps matching TRBD1 (6 bases). The CDR3 contains 13 residues. V shed 6 bases and J shed 6 bases, with 14 bases lying between them. Germline values: CDR1 MNHEY, CDR2 SVGAGI. CDR3 protein: CASSRDRNHGYTF. The CDR3 DNA follows: TGTGCCAGCAGCCGAGACAGGAACCATGGCTACACCTTC.

The chain recombines TRBV6-2 or TRBV6-3 with TRBJ2-7; TRBD2 agrees at 8 bases. J lost 2 bases, V lost 2 bases, and 2 bases had no gene match. Germline lookup yields CDR1 MNHEY and CDR2 SVGEGT. The CDR3 loop spans 14 amino acids. The CDR3: CASSYQAGAYEQYF. The DNA of the CDR3 is TGTGCCAGCAGTTACCAAGCGGGGGCCTACGAGCAGTACTTC.

This clone was counted once. The rearrangement uses TRBV28 and TRBJ1-1; D is perhaps TRBD1 (5 bases). Germline V gene data show CDR1 as MDHEN and CDR2 as SYDVKM. The CDR3 has 15 amino acids. V was clipped by 6 bases and J by 3 bases, with 17 bases between them. The CDR3 sequence: CASRPSGGAYTEAFF. CDR3 sequence (DNA): TGTGCCAGCAGACCCTCCGGAGGGGCGTACACTGAAGCTTTCTTT.

This chain links TRBV10-3 with TRBJ2-4; 10 bases map to TRBD2. The CDR3 is 15 amino acids. The ends lost 5 bases at V and 3 bases at J; junction bases unmatched: 4. Germline V gene lookup returns CDR1 ENHRY and CDR2 SYGVKD. As DNA, the CDR3 is TGTGCCATCAGTAGCGGGAGGGCCTACAAAAACATTCAGTACTTC. Translation gives CAISSGRAYKNIQYF.

This clone has at least ten counts. The V and J genes are TRBV28 and TRBJ2-2; 7 nucleotides agree with TRBD1. The J segment lost 3 bases and the V segment lost 6 bases, leaving 7 bases of the junction unmatched. The CDR3 is 15 amino acids. Germline V gene sequence: CDR1 MDHEN, CDR2 SYDVKM. CDR3 protein: CASRNGQDHTGELFF. CDR3 in DNA: TGTGCCAGCAGGAATGGACAGGACCACACCGGGGAGCTGTTTTTT.

The chain combines TRBV29-1 with TRBJ1-3; 7 bases match TRBD1. The CDR3 has 14 amino acids. Germline assignment: CDR1 SQVTM and CDR2 ANQGSEA. V shed 4 bases and J 0 bases; nucleotides not matched to a gene: 3. The CDR3 is CSVVDRSSGNTIYF. The CDR3, as DNA: TGCAGCGTTGTGGACAGGAGCTCTGGAAACACCATATATTTT.

The CDR3 DNA sequence: TGTGCCAGCAGTGTCGGGGATTTCTATAATTCACCCCTCCACTTT. It codes for CASSVGDFYNSPLHF. This chain links TRBV7-9 with TRBJ1-6; D not resolved. V was clipped by 6 bases and J by 3 bases, with 12 bases between them. Per germline, CDR1 SEHNR and CDR2 FQNEAQ (reference sequence). The CDR3 covers 15 residues.

The chain employs TRBV30 and TRBJ2-3; D ambiguous. There are 13 residues in the CDR3. V was shortened by 0 bases and J by 2 bases, with 6 bases between the two germline ends. Germline-derived CDR1 and CDR2 are GTSNPN and SVGIG (reference sequence). For the CDR3, the DNA is TGTGCCTGGAGTGTAATGCCCACAGATACGCAGTATTTT. Its translation is CAWSVMPTDTQYF.